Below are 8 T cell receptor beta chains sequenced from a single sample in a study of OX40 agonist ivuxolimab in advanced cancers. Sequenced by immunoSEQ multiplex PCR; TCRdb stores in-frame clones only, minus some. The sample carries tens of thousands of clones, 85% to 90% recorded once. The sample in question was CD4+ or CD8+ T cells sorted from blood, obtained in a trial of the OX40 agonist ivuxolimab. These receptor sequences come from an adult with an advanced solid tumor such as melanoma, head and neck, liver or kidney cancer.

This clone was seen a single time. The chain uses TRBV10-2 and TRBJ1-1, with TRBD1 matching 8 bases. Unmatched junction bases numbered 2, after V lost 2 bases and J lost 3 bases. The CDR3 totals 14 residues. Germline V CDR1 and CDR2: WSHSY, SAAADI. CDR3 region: CASSEVDRDTEAFF. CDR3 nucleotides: TGCGCCAGCAGTGAGGTGGACAGGGACACTGAAGCTTTCTTT.

The CDR3 is CASSSQAGTASYEQYF. The CDR3 DNA follows: TGTGCCAGCAGCTCCCAAGCCGGGACAGCTTCCTACGAGCAGTACTTC. The genes are TRBV13 and TRBJ2-7; TRBD1 agrees at 7 bases. CDR3 length: 16 residues. Germline V gene lookup returns CDR1 PRHDT and CDR2 FYEKMQ (reference sequence). The J segment lost 1 base and the V segment lost 4 bases, leaving 10 bases of the junction unmatched.

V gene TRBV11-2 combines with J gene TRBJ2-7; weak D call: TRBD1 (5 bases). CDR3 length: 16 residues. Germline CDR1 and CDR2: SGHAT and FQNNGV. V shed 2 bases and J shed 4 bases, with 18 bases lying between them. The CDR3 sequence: CASSLFGGHTLYEQYF. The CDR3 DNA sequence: TGTGCCAGCAGCTTATTTGGCGGACATACTCTATACGAGCAGTACTTC.

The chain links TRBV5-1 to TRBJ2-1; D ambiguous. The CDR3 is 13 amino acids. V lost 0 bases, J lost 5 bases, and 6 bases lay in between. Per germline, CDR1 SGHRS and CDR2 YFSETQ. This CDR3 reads CASSLDRNNEQFF. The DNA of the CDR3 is TGCGCCAGCAGCTTGGATCGAAACAATGAGCAGTTCTTC.

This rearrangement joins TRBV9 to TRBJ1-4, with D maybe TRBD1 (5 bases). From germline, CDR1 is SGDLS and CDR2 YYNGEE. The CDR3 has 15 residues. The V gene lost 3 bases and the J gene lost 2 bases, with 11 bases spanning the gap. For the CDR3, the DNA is TGTGCCAGCAGCGGAACCGGGACTACTAATGAAAAACTGTTTTTT. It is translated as CASSGTGTTNEKLFF.

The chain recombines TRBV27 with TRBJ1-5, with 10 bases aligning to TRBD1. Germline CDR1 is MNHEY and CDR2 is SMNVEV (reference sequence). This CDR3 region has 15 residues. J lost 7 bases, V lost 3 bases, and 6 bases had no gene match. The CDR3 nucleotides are TGTGCCAGCAGTTTGAGTTCGGGACAGGGGCAGCCCCAGCATTTT. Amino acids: CASSLSSGQGQPQHF.

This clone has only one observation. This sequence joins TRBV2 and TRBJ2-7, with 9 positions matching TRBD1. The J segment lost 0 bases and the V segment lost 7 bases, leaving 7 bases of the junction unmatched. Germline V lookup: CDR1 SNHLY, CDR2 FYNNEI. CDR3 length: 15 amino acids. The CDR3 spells CASTGDRVSSYEQYF. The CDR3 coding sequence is TGTGCCAGCACCGGGGACAGGGTAAGCTCCTACGAGCAGTACTTC.

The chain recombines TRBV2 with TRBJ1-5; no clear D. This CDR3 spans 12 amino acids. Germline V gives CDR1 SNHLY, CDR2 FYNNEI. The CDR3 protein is CASKNSNQPQHF. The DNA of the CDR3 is TGTGCTTCAAAAAATAGCAATCAGCCCCAGCATTTT.